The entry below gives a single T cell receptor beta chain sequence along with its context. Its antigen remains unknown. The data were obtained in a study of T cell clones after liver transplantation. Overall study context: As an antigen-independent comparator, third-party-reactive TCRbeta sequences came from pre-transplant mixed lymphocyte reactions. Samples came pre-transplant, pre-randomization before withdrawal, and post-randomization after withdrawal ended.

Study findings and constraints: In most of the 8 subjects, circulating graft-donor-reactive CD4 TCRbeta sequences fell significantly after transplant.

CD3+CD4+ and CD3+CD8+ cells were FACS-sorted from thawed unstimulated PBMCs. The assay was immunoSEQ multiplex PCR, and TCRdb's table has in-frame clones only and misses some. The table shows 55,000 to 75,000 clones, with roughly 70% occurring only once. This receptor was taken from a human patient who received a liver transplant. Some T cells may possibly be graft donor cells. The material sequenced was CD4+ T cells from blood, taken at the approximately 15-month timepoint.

The CDR3 coding sequence is TGTGCCAGCAGTGACGGGGGGGCGTATACGCAGTATTTT. Protein: CASSDGGAYTQYF. The chain recombines TRBV2 with TRBJ2-3; 8 bases agree with TRBD2. The germline gives CDR1 SNHLY, CDR2 FYNNEI. The V gene end was trimmed by 3 bases and the J gene end by 7 bases; junction bases not matched to a gene: 3. The CDR3 is 13 amino acids.